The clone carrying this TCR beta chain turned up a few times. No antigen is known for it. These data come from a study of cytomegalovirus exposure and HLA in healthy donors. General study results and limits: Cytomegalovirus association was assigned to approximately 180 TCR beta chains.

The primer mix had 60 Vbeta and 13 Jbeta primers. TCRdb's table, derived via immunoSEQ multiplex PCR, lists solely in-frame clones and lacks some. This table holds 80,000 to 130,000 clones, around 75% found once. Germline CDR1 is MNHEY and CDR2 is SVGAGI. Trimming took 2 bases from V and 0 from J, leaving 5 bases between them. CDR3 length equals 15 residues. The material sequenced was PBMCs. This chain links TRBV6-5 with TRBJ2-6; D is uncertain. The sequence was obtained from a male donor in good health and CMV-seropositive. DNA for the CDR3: TGTGCCAGCAGTTACGGGCTCTCTGGGGCCAACGTCCTGACTTTC. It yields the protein CASSYGLSGANVLTF.